This TCR beta chain was sequenced during a study of PD-1 blockade in classical Hodgkin lymphoma. Time point indicated: cycle 4 day 1 (C4D1), after 6 weeks of nivolumab. All the patients suffered relapse after autologous stem cell transplantation, and brentuximab vedotin exposure differed. The CDR3 runs 15 residues. Germline lookup yields CDR1 SNHLY and CDR2 FYNNEI. V was pared by 1 base and J by 0 bases, with 7 bases between. The table came from immunoSEQ multiplex PCR; TCRdb's copy has only in-frame clones and leaves some out. The table shows about 85,000 clones, with 90% occurring only once. The source is a human donor with classical Hodgkin lymphoma. The material sequenced was peripheral blood mononuclear cells (PBMCs), taken before the fourth cycle of nivolumab. The chain carries TRBV2 and TRBJ1-5; no clear D gene. Written as DNA, the CDR3 is TGTGCCAGCAGTGAAGAAGAAGATAGCAATCAGCCCCAGCATTTT. Translating gives CASSEEEDSNQPQHF.